What follows is one T cell receptor (beta chain) and its context. Its cognate antigen is unknown. This record belongs to a study of T-cell memory formation after mild COVID-19. Study findings and constraints: Clones which contracted sat mainly in CM and EM if CD4+, and in EMRA if CD8+.

TCRdb called the 5' RACE reads again in MiXCR, with one record for every CDR3 protein. The profile covers under 300,000 distinct CDR3 sequences, with around 10% appearing a single time and around 20% taken by the ten largest. CDR1 is DFQATT, CDR2 SNEGSKA, per germline (reference sequence). V lost 0 bases and J lost 4, with 13 bases in between. This CDR3 spans 15 amino acids. The clonotype originates from a man between 18 and 35 years old who had mild COVID-19 (a few samples of this study predate the infection). Cell type and time point are not known. The chain carries TRBV20-1 and TRBJ1-5; D remains ambiguous. Sequenced material: PBMCs or a T cell subset sorted from them (not recorded which). The chain's CDR3 is CSARETSGENQPQHF. The CDR3 coding sequence is TGCAGTGCTAGAGAGACAAGTGGGGAGAATCAGCCCCAGCATTTT.